What follows are 32 T cell receptor beta chains derived from one specimen sequenced in a study of T cell responses to AZD1222 COVID-19 vaccine. Method: immunoSEQ multiplex PCR; TCRdb's copy keeps in-frame clones and lacks some. The data show some 140,000 clones, with less than 95% seen just once and about 3% held by the top ten. The sample was peripheral blood, taken on day 0 of AZD1222 vaccination. All receptors derive from an adult in good health.

The V and J genes are TRBV5-1 and TRBJ2-2, with D uncertain. The CDR3 is 15 amino acids. V lost 0 bases and J lost 4, with 10 bases in between. Germline V lookup: CDR1 SGHRS, CDR2 YFSETQ. The CDR3 protein is CASSLGSQVTGELFF. The DNA of the CDR3 is TGCGCCAGCAGCTTGGGGAGCCAGGTCACCGGGGAGCTGTTTTTT. The whole variable domain, remainder taken from reference TRBV5-1 and TRBJ2-2, is KAGVTQTPRYLIKTRGQQVTLSCSPISGHRSVSWYQQTPGQGLQFLFEYFSETQRNKGNFPGRFSGRQFSNSRSEMNVSTLELGDSALYLCASSLGSQVTGELFFGEGSRLTVL.

The chain joins TRBV15 to TRBJ1-5, with D unresolved. The CDR3 has 14 amino acids. Germline loops: CDR1 LNHNV, CDR2 YYDKDF (reference sequence). Trimming stripped 3 bases from V and 0 bases from J, with 6 bases between. The CDR3 spells CATSREFSNQPQHF. The CDR3 nucleotides are TGTGCCACCAGCAGGGAATTTAGCAATCAGCCCCAGCATTTT.

V is TRBV5-6 and J is TRBJ1-6, with 7 bases aligning to TRBD1. V shed 3 bases and J 8 bases; nucleotides not matched to a gene: 11. Germline V lookup: CDR1 SGHDT, CDR2 YYEEEE. The CDR3 sequence is 16 residues long. The CDR3 reads CASSSPDRAWDSPLHF. For the CDR3, the DNA is TGTGCCAGCAGCTCCCCCGACAGGGCTTGGGATTCACCCCTCCACTTT.

This chain links TRBV6-1 with TRBJ1-2; 9 nucleotides align to TRBD1. Germline V gene lookup returns CDR1 MNHNS and CDR2 SASEGT. The CDR3 has 13 residues. J was trimmed by 6 bases and V by 2 bases; bases with no gene match: 1. CDR3 sequence (DNA): TGTGCCAGCAGTGAAAGACAGGGGGATGGCTACACCTTC. Its protein is CASSERQGDGYTF.

The CDR3 DNA reads TGTGCCAGCAGCTTACGGCGGAATGAGCAGTTCTTC. It specifies CASSLRRNEQFF. This chain links TRBV7-9 with TRBJ2-1; no clear D gene. The CDR3 contains 12 residues. The ends were cut back, 2 bases at V and 7 bases at J, with 6 bases in the middle. Germline V lookup: CDR1 SEHNR, CDR2 FQNEAQ (reference sequence).

The V and J genes are TRBV18 and TRBJ1-1; D is unclear. Per germline, CDR1 KGHSH and CDR2 LQKENI. The CDR3 is 13 amino acids. The V end was cut by 4 bases, the J end by 1 base, with 7 bases between. This CDR3 reads CASSQARNTEAFF. The DNA of the CDR3 is TGTGCCAGCTCACAGGCCCGGAACACTGAAGCTTTCTTT.

The chain links TRBV11-3 to TRBJ1-5; tentatively, D is TRBD1 (5 bases). CDR1 SGHNT and CDR2 YENEEA come from the germline V gene. V was cut by 0 bases and J by 4 bases, with 10 bases left in between. The CDR3 covers 15 residues. CDR3 sequence reads: CASSLDPGPNQPQHF. The DNA for the CDR3 is TGTGCCAGCAGCTTAGATCCAGGGCCGAATCAGCCCCAGCATTTT. Looking up the rest from reference TRBV11-3 and TRBJ1-5 gives the full variable domain: EAGVVQSPRYKIIEKKQPVAFWCNPISGHNTLYWYLQNLGQGPELLIRYENEEAVDDSQLPKDRFSAERLKGVDSTLKIQPAELGDSAVYLCASSLDPGPNQPQHFGDGTRLSIL.

The V gene is TRBV9, the J gene TRBJ1-5; the match to TRBD1 covers 7 bases. Germline CDR1 SGDLS, CDR2 YYNGEE. Trimming at V came to 4 bases and at J to 5 bases, leaving 3 bases not matched to a gene. The CDR3 sequence is 13 residues long. The DNA of the CDR3 is TGTGCCAGCAGCCCCGGGACAGATCAGCCCCAGCATTTT. This encodes CASSPGTDQPQHF.

The V gene is TRBV10-3, the J gene TRBJ2-1; 11 bases are a match to TRBD2. J gave up 0 bases and V 8 bases, and 27 bases lay outside the gene matches. The germline CDR1 and CDR2 sequences are ENHRY and SYGVKD. CDR3 size: 23 residues. The CDR3 reads CAIADGWGPKTSGKSSSYNEQFF. The CDR3 DNA is TGTGCCATCGCCGACGGGTGGGGGCCCAAGACTAGCGGGAAGTCTTCCTCCTACAATGAGCAGTTCTTC.

The rearrangement joins TRBV20-1 to TRBJ2-7, with D possibly being TRBD2 (5 bases). Germline V lookup: CDR1 DFQATT, CDR2 SNEGSKA (reference sequence). V was shortened by 2 bases and J by 6 bases, with 8 bases between the two germline ends. There are 11 residues in the CDR3. CDR3: CSARRGREQYF. The DNA of the CDR3 is TGCAGTGCTAGACGGGGTCGCGAGCAGTACTTC.

V usage is TRBV5-1 and J usage is TRBJ2-2; TRBD2 agrees at 7 bases. Germline V lookup: CDR1 SGHRS, CDR2 YFSETQ. The CDR3 consists of 15 residues. Trimming removed 1 base from V and 2 bases from J; junction bases left unmatched: 2. DNA of the CDR3: TGCGCCAGCAGCTTGTCGGGGGGAAACACCGGGGAGCTGTTTTTT. Protein product: CASSLSGGNTGELFF.

The chain employs TRBV6-5 and TRBJ2-4; D gene unclear. Trimming shortened V by 4 bases and J by 5 bases, and 12 bases separated the two germline ends. The CDR3 has 14 amino acids. Looked up from germline, CDR1 is MNHEY and CDR2 is SVGAGI. DNA for the CDR3: TGTGCCAGCAGTTCCTTTAGGACGGAAAACATTCAGTACTTC. This translates into CASSSFRTENIQYF.

The V gene is TRBV27, the J gene TRBJ2-5; possible D gene TRBD1, 5 bases. V lost 6 bases and J lost 5, with 7 bases in between. Germline-derived CDR1 and CDR2 are MNHEY and SMNVEV (reference sequence). The CDR3 runs 11 residues. DNA for the CDR3: TGTGCCAGCAGGGGGCCGGAGACCCAGTACTTC. Its protein product is CASRGPETQYF.

J is TRBJ1-2 and V is TRBV5-4; 7 nucleotides match TRBD1. The trim removed 5 bases at V and 2 bases at J, leaving 9 bases unmatched. Germline V gene lookup returns CDR1 SGHNT and CDR2 YYREEE (reference sequence). CDR3 size: 15 residues. CDR3 region: CASSSPGQRNYGYTF. CDR3 DNA: TGTGCCAGCAGTTCTCCGGGACAGAGGAACTATGGCTACACCTTC. Variable domain in full (rest from reference TRBV5-4 and TRBJ1-2): ETGVTQSPTHLIKTRGQQVTLRCSSQSGHNTVSWYQQALGQGPQFIFQYYREEENGRGNFPPRFSGLQFPNYSSELNVNALELDDSALYLCASSSPGQRNYGYTFGSGTRLTVV.

The chain links TRBV27 to TRBJ2-2; 7 positions agree with TRBD1. Germline loops: CDR1 MNHEY, CDR2 SMNVEV (reference sequence). The CDR3 sequence is 16 residues long. Trimming cost V 6 bases and J 5 bases; bases outside gene matches: 12. CDR3 nucleotides: TGTGCCAGCAGCTCATCCGGACAGGTCGGGACCGGGGAGCTGTTTTTT. As protein: CASSSSGQVGTGELFF.

V and J are TRBV15 and TRBJ2-7; D might be TRBD1 or TRBD2, each matching 5 bases. V dropped 5 bases and J dropped 4 bases, with 21 bases sitting between them. CDR3 length: 16 residues. The germline gives CDR1 LNHNV, CDR2 YYDKDF (reference sequence). This CDR3 reads CATSPRGPGARYEQYF. As DNA, the CDR3 is TGTGCCACCAGCCCTAGGGGTCCCGGGGCGAGGTACGAGCAGTACTTC.

The chain uses TRBV7-8 and TRBJ2-2; TRBD1 matches at 8 bases. J lost 1 base, V lost 5 bases, and 6 bases had no gene match. The CDR3 extends over 16 amino acids. Germline CDR1 and CDR2: SGHVS and FQNEAQ. The CDR3 DNA sequence: TGTGCCAGCAGCATCCCAGGGGGCGGGAACACCGGGGAGCTGTTTTTT. Its protein is CASSIPGGGNTGELFF.

The chain is built from TRBV27 and TRBJ2-7; D assignment may be TRBD1 or TRBD2 (6 bases each). The CDR3 runs 14 residues. The ends were cut back, 2 bases at V and 3 bases at J, with 11 bases in the middle. Per germline, CDR1 MNHEY and CDR2 SMNVEV (reference sequence). The CDR3 DNA follows: TGTGCCAGCAGTTTACAGGGGAGGCGCTACGAGCAGTACTTC. Translation: CASSLQGRRYEQYF.

This clone was detected once. The chain recombines TRBV7-9 with TRBJ1-1; the match to TRBD1 covers 8 bases. The ends lost 6 bases at V and 7 bases at J; junction bases unmatched: 10. The length of the CDR3 is 14 residues. Germline V lookup: CDR1 SEHNR, CDR2 FQNEAQ (reference sequence). The CDR3 sequence: CASSYDRGKDEAFF. The DNA of the CDR3 is TGTGCCAGCAGTTATGACAGGGGCAAGGATGAAGCTTTCTTT.

The chain combines TRBV24-1 with TRBJ1-1, with 9 nucleotides matching TRBD1. With 0 bases clipped from V and 12 bases from J, the junction kept 4 bases outside the gene matches. This CDR3 region has 13 residues. Germline V gives CDR1 KGHDR, CDR2 SFDVKD. The CDR3 sequence: CATSDLGTGITFF. The CDR3 DNA reads TGTGCCACCAGTGATTTGGGGACAGGGATTACTTTCTTT.

This clone was counted once. This sequence joins TRBV11-2 and TRBJ2-2; D is undetermined. The V and J ends lost 5 bases and 0 bases respectively, with 7 bases between them. The germline CDR1 and CDR2 sequences are SGHAT and FQNNGV. This CDR3 region has 14 residues. The CDR3 sequence is CASSPYTNTGELFF. CDR3 DNA: TGTGCCAGCAGCCCTTATACGAACACCGGGGAGCTGTTTTTT.

The chain carries TRBV3-1 (or the pseudogene TRBV3-2) and TRBJ1-3; the D gene is possibly TRBD1 (5 bases). Germline-derived CDR1 and CDR2 are LGHDT and YNNKEL (reference sequence). The CDR3 sequence is 14 residues long. V was cut by 2 bases and J by 3 bases, with 8 bases left in between. The CDR3 protein is CASSQQGYGNTIYF. DNA of the CDR3: TGTGCCAGCAGCCAACAGGGATATGGAAACACCATATATTTT.

The chain links TRBV11-3 to TRBJ2-7; D remains ambiguous. The CDR3 covers 11 residues. Germline V gene sequence: CDR1 SGHNT, CDR2 YENEEA. Trimming stripped 5 bases from V and 3 bases from J, with 5 bases between. This CDR3 reads CASSDFYEQYF. The CDR3 DNA reads as TGTGCCAGCAGCGACTTCTACGAGCAGTACTTC.

The chain has TRBV7-3 and TRBJ1-2; D is possibly TRBD1 (5 bases). Germline assignment: CDR1 SGHTA and CDR2 FQGTGA. Trimming stripped 6 bases from V and 8 bases from J, with 16 bases between. The CDR3 is 13 amino acids. The CDR3 DNA is TGTGCCAGCAGTCAGACCGGGGCGGAAGGCTACACCTTC. Translation gives CASSQTGAEGYTF. Supplemented by reference TRBV7-3 and TRBJ1-2, the full variable domain reads GAGVSQTPSNKVTEKGKYVELRCDPISGHTALYWYRQSLGQGPEFLIYFQGTGAADDSGLPNDRFFAVRPEGSVSTLKIQRTERGDSAVYLCASSQTGAEGYTFGSGTRLTVV.

The genes are TRBV10-3 and TRBJ1-2, with D possibly being TRBD1 (5 bases). Per the germline V gene, CDR1 is ENHRY and CDR2 is SYGVKD. The CDR3 spans 14 residues. The V end was cut by 7 bases, the J end by 6 bases, with 18 bases between. CDR3 sequence reads: CAITEPTTGDGYTF. The CDR3 DNA is TGTGCCATCACAGAACCAACAACAGGAGATGGCTACACCTTC.

The CDR3 sequence: CASSFGQTGELFF. CDR3 in DNA: TGTGCCAGCAGCTTTGGACAGACCGGGGAGCTGTTTTTT. This chain joins TRBV7-9 and TRBJ2-2; maybe TRBD1 (6 bases). The germline gives CDR1 SEHNR, CDR2 FQNEAQ (reference sequence). This CDR3 is built from 13 residues. V was pared by 3 bases and J by 5 bases, with 7 bases between.

The chain couples TRBV7-2 to TRBJ2-1, with 11 bases aligning to TRBD2. The CDR3 consists of 15 residues. CDR1 and CDR2 from the germline V gene are SGHTA and FQGNSA. The V gene end was trimmed by 0 bases and the J gene end by 9 bases; junction bases not matched to a gene: 4. The CDR3 nucleotides read TGTGCCAGCAGCTTAGCTAGCGGGGGGGCGGCTGAGCAGTTCTTC. Translated: CASSLASGGAAEQFF.

CDR3 region: CASSSSGTGVNTEAFF. CDR3 coding DNA: TGTGCCAGCAGTTCTTCCGGGACAGGGGTGAACACTGAAGCTTTCTTT. The V gene is TRBV6-6, the J gene TRBJ1-1; the match to TRBD1 covers 10 bases. The CDR3 runs 16 residues. CDR1 and CDR2 (germline): MNHNY, SVGAGI (reference sequence). V was pared by 4 bases and J by 0 bases, with 5 bases of the junction left unmatched.

This chain connects TRBV12-5 to TRBJ1-4; D is unresolved. V was pared by 0 bases and J by 5 bases, with 7 bases between. This CDR3 comprises 14 residues. CDR1 LGHNT and CDR2 FRNRAP come from the germline V gene. CDR3 bases: TGTGCTAGTGGTTTGGTACCTGGAAATGAAAAACTGTTTTTT. This encodes CASGLVPGNEKLFF.

V usage is TRBV6-6 and J usage is TRBJ2-1; TRBD1 matches 10 bases. CDR1 is MNHNY, CDR2 SVGAGI, per germline (reference sequence). Trimming took 5 bases from V and 9 from J; bases not matched to a gene: 7. CDR3 length equals 14 residues. Here the CDR3 reads CASSPQTGGLEQFF. The CDR3 bases are TGTGCCAGCAGTCCGCAGACAGGGGGCCTTGAGCAGTTCTTC.

The chain combines TRBV27 with TRBJ1-5; possible D gene TRBD1, 5 bases. V lost 6 bases and J 3 bases, leaving 12 bases between the germline ends. The CDR3 extends over 14 amino acids. CDR1 and CDR2 (germline): MNHEY, SMNVEV (reference sequence). CDR3 sequence reads: CASSQGISNQPQHF. The CDR3 nucleotides read TGTGCCAGCAGCCAGGGTATTTCCAATCAGCCCCAGCATTTT.

The rearrangement joins TRBV5-8 to TRBJ1-4; TRBD1 matches at 7 bases. Germline lookup yields CDR1 SGHTS and CDR2 YDEGEE. V gave up 4 bases and J gave up 5 bases; unmatched junction bases: 14. The CDR3 has 17 residues. CDR3 sequence reads: CASSLGTDFGTNEKLFF. CDR3 nucleotides: TGTGCCAGCAGCCTCGGGACAGATTTTGGAACGAATGAAAAACTGTTTTTT. Filled out from reference TRBV5-8 and TRBJ1-4, the complete variable domain reads EAGVTQSPTHLIKTRGQQATLRCSPISGHTSVYWYQQALGLGLQFLLWYDEGEERNRGNFPPRFSGRQFPNYSSELNVNALELEDSALYLCASSLGTDFGTNEKLFFGSGTQLSVL.